The source of this T cell receptor beta chain is a study of cytomegalovirus exposure and HLA in healthy donors. Broader study findings: Listed as cytomegalovirus-associated were roughly 180 TCR beta chains. Common viral pathogens seemed to be connected with several of the most significant clusters, according to a later analysis.

PCR used 60 Vbeta primers and 13 Jbeta primers. Profiled with immunoSEQ multiplex PCR; TCRdb holds only in-frame clones, not every one. Altogether under 150,000 clones are present, over 75% being singletons, with the ten largest covering approximately 8.8%. Looked up from germline, CDR1 is LGHNA and CDR2 is YSLEER. Trimming took 2 bases from V and 5 from J, leaving 27 bases between them. This CDR3 has 19 amino acids. In its sample, this clone was seen a few times. The antigen is undetermined. The sequencing sample was made of PBMCs. This sequence joins TRBV4-3 and TRBJ1-2; D gene unclear. This clonotype was obtained from a woman aged 45 to 65 in good health and CMV-seropositive. The DNA of the CDR3 is TGCGCCAGCAGCCAAAGCCCCCCAGGTCCCGATCGTTCGGGATATGGCTACACCTTC. It encodes CASSQSPPGPDRSGYGYTF.